The 13 T cell receptor beta chains listed next were all sequenced from one sample in a study of T-cell memory formation after mild COVID-19. One entry per CDR3 protein, called by TCRdb with MiXCR from the 5' RACE reads. The sample lists 250,000 to 400,000 distinct CDR3 sequences; 13% to 15% were seen once. The sequencing input was PBMCs or a T cell subset sorted from them (not recorded which). These receptors all come from a man aged 18 to 30 who had mild COVID-19 (a few samples of this study predate the infection). Cell type and time point are not known.

In this sample, this clonotype turned up a few times. The chain is built from TRBV5-1 and TRBJ1-6, with 9 bases matching TRBD1. The V segment lost 2 bases and the J segment 8 bases; nucleotides outside the gene matches: 2. Germline V gene sequence: CDR1 SGHRS, CDR2 YFSETQ. The CDR3 is 14 amino acids. The DNA of the CDR3 is TGCGCCAGCAGCTTACAGGGGGCGCATTCACCCCTCCACTTT. This sequence encodes CASSLQGAHSPLHF.

The gene calls are TRBV7-9 and TRBJ2-3, with TRBD1 matching 10 bases. The CDR3 runs 16 residues. Germline CDR1 and CDR2: SEHNR and FQNEAQ (reference sequence). With V trimmed by 1 base and J by 5 bases, 6 bases remained unmatched. The CDR3 sequence: CASSLGHRDRGDTQYF. CDR3 in DNA: TGTGCCAGCAGCTTAGGACACCGGGACAGGGGAGATACGCAGTATTTT.

V usage is TRBV4-1 and J usage is TRBJ2-3, with D uncertain. The V gene's germline CDR1 is MGHRA and CDR2 YSYEKL. V shed 4 bases and J shed 0 bases, with 14 bases lying between them. The CDR3 contains 16 residues. Here the CDR3 reads CASSLYSLASTDTQYF. The CDR3 DNA reads TGCGCCAGCAGCCTTTACTCCTTGGCTAGCACAGATACGCAGTATTTT.

The chain uses TRBV20-1 and TRBJ2-5; D is perhaps TRBD1 (5 bases). The CDR3 loop spans 13 amino acids. Deletions cut 5 bases from V and 2 bases from J, with 12 bases between. Germline values: CDR1 DFQATT, CDR2 SNEGSKA (reference sequence). The chain's CDR3 is CSARRVTQETQYF. CDR3 nucleotides: TGCAGTGCTCGCAGGGTCACGCAAGAGACCCAGTACTTC.

The V and J genes are TRBV6-6 and TRBJ1-5; no clear D gene. CDR1 MNHNY and CDR2 SVGAGI come from the germline V gene (reference sequence). V lost 3 bases, J lost 5 bases, and 8 bases lay in between. This CDR3 comprises 13 residues. The CDR3 coding sequence is TGTGCCAGCAGTTATAAGAGGGATCAGCCCCAGCATTTT. Translation: CASSYKRDQPQHF.

This clonotype was seen more than once but under ten times. The chain combines TRBV6-5 with TRBJ2-3, with 8 bases matching TRBD1. Germline CDR1 is MNHEY and CDR2 is SVGAGI. The CDR3 has 16 amino acids. The trim removed 0 bases at V and 5 bases at J, leaving 7 bases unmatched. The CDR3 nucleotides are TGTGCCAGCAGTTACTCAGGCGGACAGGGCAGAGATACGCAGTATTTT. Residues: CASSYSGGQGRDTQYF.

This clonotype was counted at least ten times. This chain joins TRBV20-1 and TRBJ1-1; perhaps TRBD1 as D (6 bases). Germline V gene lookup returns CDR1 DFQATT and CDR2 SNEGSKA (reference sequence). Trimming stripped 3 bases from V and 4 bases from J, with 24 bases between. This CDR3 is 17 amino acids long. CDR3 residues: CSARGGRGTSYGTEAFF. The DNA for the CDR3 is TGCAGTGCTAGGGGGGGCAGGGGCACATCTTACGGCACTGAAGCTTTCTTT.

This clonotype was seen repeatedly, ten times or more. The chain recombines TRBV7-2 with TRBJ2-5, with D possibly being TRBD2 (6 bases). The CDR3 extends over 13 amino acids. Trimming stripped 5 bases from V and 5 bases from J, with 12 bases between. The germline CDR1 and CDR2 sequences are SGHTA and FQGNSA. The CDR3: CASSRGALETQYF. The DNA of the CDR3 is TGTGCCAGCAGCCGCGGGGCTCTTGAGACCCAGTACTTC.

This clonotype was seen repeatedly, ten times or more. The J gene is TRBJ2-7, the V gene TRBV7-9; D is ambiguous. The CDR3 has 13 residues. CDR1 and CDR2 from the germline V gene are SEHNR and FQNEAQ (reference sequence). V was pared by 3 bases and J by 2 bases, with 8 bases between. CDR3 DNA: TGTGCCAGCAGCTTTGAACCCACCTACGAGCAGTACTTC. This translates into CASSFEPTYEQYF.

This clonotype was found a few times. This chain uses TRBV28 with TRBJ2-6; D remains ambiguous. The length of the CDR3 is 15 residues. Between the trimmed V and J ends, which lost 7 bases and 0 bases, there was a span of 10 bases. Per the germline V gene, CDR1 is MDHEN and CDR2 is SYDVKM. The CDR3 DNA follows: TGTGCCAGCACCGCCCCCCTCTCTGGGGCCAACGTCCTGACTTTC. Translating gives CASTAPLSGANVLTF.

The chain recombines TRBV5-1 with TRBJ2-1; perhaps TRBD2 as D (6 bases). The CDR3 has 13 residues. V was cut by 4 bases and J by 8 bases, with 13 bases left in between. Germline CDR1 is SGHRS and CDR2 is YFSETQ. The CDR3 sequence is CASSPGLTYEQFF. The DNA of the CDR3 is TGCGCCAGCAGCCCGGGACTCACATATGAGCAGTTCTTC. Using reference TRBV5-1 and TRBJ2-1 for the parts outside the CDR3, the full variable domain is KAGVTQTPRYLIKTRGQQVTLSCSPISGHRSVSWYQQTPGQGLQFLFEYFSETQRNKGNFPGRFSGRQFSNSRSEMNVSTLELGDSALYLCASSPGLTYEQFFGPGTRLTVL.

This clonotype was observed a handful of times. V usage is TRBV6-2 or TRBV6-3 and J usage is TRBJ2-1; 7 bases are shared with TRBD2. The CDR3 has 14 residues. The germline CDR1 and CDR2 sequences are MNHEY and SVGEGT. With 8 bases clipped from V and 3 bases from J, the junction kept 7 bases outside the gene matches. CDR3 sequence (DNA): TGTGCCAGCGGAGCGGGACTACTCTACAATGAGCAGTTCTTC. Its translation: CASGAGLLYNEQFF.

This clonotype has ten or more counts. The chain couples TRBV9 to TRBJ1-2; no reliable D call. Trimming pared 0 bases from V and 7 bases from J, leaving 16 bases between. CDR1 is SGDLS, CDR2 YYNGEE, per germline. The CDR3 covers 15 residues. CDR3 sequence (DNA): TGTGCCAGCAGCGTAGGGGGTCCGATCGAGGGTGGCTACACCTTC. This codes for CASSVGGPIEGGYTF.